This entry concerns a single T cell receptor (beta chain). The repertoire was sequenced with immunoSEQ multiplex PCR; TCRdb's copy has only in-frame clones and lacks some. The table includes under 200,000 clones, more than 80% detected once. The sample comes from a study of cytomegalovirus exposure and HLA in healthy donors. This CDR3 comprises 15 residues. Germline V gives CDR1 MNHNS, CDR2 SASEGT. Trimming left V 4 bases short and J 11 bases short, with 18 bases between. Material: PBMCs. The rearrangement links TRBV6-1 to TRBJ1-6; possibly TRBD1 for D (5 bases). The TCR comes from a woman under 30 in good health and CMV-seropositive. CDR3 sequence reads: CASSAKTGADTPLHF. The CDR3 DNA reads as TGTGCCAGCAGTGCAAAAACAGGAGCCGATACACCCCTCCACTTT.